What follows describes a single T cell receptor (beta chain). Its antigen remains unknown. Per the germline V gene, CDR1 is LGHNA and CDR2 is YSLEER. The CDR3 length is 14 residues. V lost 0 bases to trimming and J lost 4 bases, with 9 bases between them. This specimen belongs to a study of cytomegalovirus exposure and HLA in healthy donors. Background on the study: It was reported in a later analysis that the 90 to 150 validation repertoires used the same platform as the approximately 670 first-cohort repertoires.

The method was immunoSEQ multiplex PCR; TCRdb's version includes in-frame clones alone and lacks a portion of them. In the table there are 85,000 to 130,000 clones, around 90% of which are singletons. Study conclusions and caveats: Confirmation was obtained in vitro that a few CMV-associated chains are specific for CMV antigens. Rarity held for most TCR sequences, but there were some public TCRs that occurred in many donors. The listing of 150 to 200 TCR beta chains classed them as cytomegalovirus-associated.

The sequencing sample was made of PBMCs. The sequence was collected from a woman aged 18-29 years in good health and CMV-seropositive. This chain joins TRBV4-3 and TRBJ1-1, with a possible D match to TRBD1 (6 bases). This CDR3 is CASSQEGRGTEAFF. The CDR3, as DNA: TGCGCCAGCAGCCAAGAAGGCAGGGGCACTGAAGCTTTCTTT.